Listed here are 27 T cell receptor beta chains from one sample, sequenced in a study of T cells in Graves' hyperthyroidism and ophthalmopathy. The TCR beta CDR3 regions underwent amplification using RNA transcripts as the source. TCR CDR3 regions were first amplified by RT-PCR with HTBI primers. TCRdb re-called the multiplex PCR reads through MiXCR, storing one row per CDR3 protein. The table has some 760,000 distinct CDR3 sequences, about 15% seen once; the top ten hold 10% to 13%. Specimen: blood. The source is a woman younger than 35 with Graves' hyperthyroidism.

This clonotype has more than one count but fewer than ten. The V and J genes are TRBV2 and TRBJ1-2, with 7 nucleotides matching TRBD1. From germline, CDR1 is SNHLY and CDR2 FYNNEI. The ends lost 5 bases at V and 5 bases at J; junction bases unmatched: 8. The CDR3 is 14 residues long. The CDR3 DNA reads TGTGCCAGCAGTCCTACAGGGGCTCGGTATGGCTACACCTTC. The encoded protein is CASSPTGARYGYTF.

Ten or more counts support this clonotype. The chain has TRBV2 and TRBJ2-5; a weak D match, TRBD2 (6 bases). CDR3 size: 14 residues. Germline V gives CDR1 SNHLY, CDR2 FYNNEI. V lost 4 bases and J lost 2, with 11 bases in between. The DNA of the CDR3 is TGTGCCAGCAGTGCGGGACTGGCGCAAGAGACCCAGTACTTC. It codes for CASSAGLAQETQYF.

This clonotype has just a few counts. J is TRBJ2-3 and V is TRBV24-1; no reliable D call. V lost 6 bases and J lost 4, with 4 bases in between. This CDR3 is 11 amino acids long. Germline values: CDR1 KGHDR, CDR2 SFDVKD. CDR3 loop: CATSTADTQYF. CDR3 bases: TGTGCCACCAGTACTGCAGATACGCAGTATTTT.

This clonotype was picked up many times. The chain joins TRBV7-2 to TRBJ2-7; 12 nucleotides agree with TRBD2. V shed 2 bases, J shed 4 bases, and the junction held 6 bases outside the gene matches. This CDR3 is 16 amino acids long. The germline V gene has CDR1 SGHTA and CDR2 FQGNSA. The CDR3 is CASSLWTSGTGYEQYF. CDR3 in DNA: TGTGCCAGCAGCTTATGGACTAGCGGGACAGGTTACGAGCAGTACTTC.

This clonotype was found many times. The junction shows a germline mismatch at one end, possibly a read error. This sequence joins TRBV7-7 and TRBJ2-5; no definite D call. Germline assignment: CDR1 SSHAT and CDR2 FNYEAQ (reference sequence). The CDR3 contains 13 residues. CDR3 sequence (DNA): TGTGCTAGCAGCTCCAGTCCGCAAGAGACCCAGTACTTC. Translated: CASSSSPQETQYF.

This clonotype was observed a handful of times. V and J are TRBV13 and TRBJ2-1; 11 positions match TRBD2. The CDR3 loop spans 16 amino acids. Trimming removed 3 bases from V and 9 bases from J; junction bases left unmatched: 10. Germline assignment: CDR1 PRHDT and CDR2 FYEKMQ (reference sequence). The CDR3 protein is CASSFRTSGRGTEQFF. Written as DNA, the CDR3 is TGTGCCAGCAGCTTCCGAACTAGCGGGAGAGGGACTGAGCAGTTCTTC.

The V gene is TRBV20-1, the J gene TRBJ1-3; D is ambiguous. Germline CDR1 reads DFQATT; CDR2 reads SNEGSKA (reference sequence). This CDR3 comprises 13 residues. The V end was cut by 1 base, the J end by 4 bases, with 8 bases between. The CDR3 nucleotides are TGCAGTGCTAGAGGGGGATCGGGAAACACCATATATTTT. Translated, it gives CSARGGSGNTIYF.

The chain has TRBV6-5 and TRBJ2-1; D unresolved. CDR1 and CDR2 (germline): MNHEY, SVGAGI. CDR3 length: 12 amino acids. V lost 2 bases and J lost 9, with 8 bases in between. CDR3 DNA sequence: TGTGCCAGCAGTTACCCTCTGGGTGAGCAGTTCTTC. Its translation is CASSYPLGEQFF.

This clonotype was detected ten times or more. CDR3 sequence: CASSGTQGDYEQYF. As DNA, the CDR3 is TGTGCCAGCAGTGGGACACAAGGAGACTACGAGCAGTACTTC. The rearrangement uses TRBV2 and TRBJ2-7; D perhaps matches TRBD1 (5 bases). The CDR3 loop spans 14 amino acids. The V end lost 4 bases, the J end lost 3 bases, and 13 bases lay between the germline ends. In germline, CDR1 is SNHLY, CDR2 FYNNEI.

The rearrangement joins TRBV7-9 to TRBJ2-4, with TRBD1 as a possible D gene (5 bases). This CDR3 has 19 residues. V lost 4 bases, J lost 0 bases, and 22 bases lay in between. The germline V gene has CDR1 SEHNR and CDR2 FQNEAQ (reference sequence). The CDR3 DNA sequence: TGTGCCAGCAGCTCGCCCAAGGGGCTGGACCCCTTAGCCAAAAACATTCAGTACTTC. Residues: CASSSPKGLDPLAKNIQYF.

Comments on this clonotype: A much larger clone differs from this one at a single base, so this may be a read error. The chain employs TRBV7-9 and TRBJ1-3; the D gene is possibly TRBD1 (6 bases). The CDR3 has 15 residues. The V gene's germline CDR1 is SEHNR and CDR2 FQNEAQ (reference sequence). The CDR3 region has the DNA TGTGCCGGCAGCTCACCAACCGGGACAGGAAACACCATATATTTT. It codes for CAGSSPTGTGNTIYF.

The genes are TRBV20-1 and TRBJ1-2; possibly TRBD1 for D (5 bases). V was clipped by 2 bases and J by 4 bases, with 8 bases between them. Germline lookup yields CDR1 DFQATT and CDR2 SNEGSKA (reference sequence). The CDR3 loop spans 12 amino acids. The CDR3 reads CSARPGAYGYTF. The CDR3 DNA reads as TGCAGTGCTAGACCCGGGGCCTATGGCTACACCTTC.

The V call is TRBV5-1, the J call TRBJ1-6, with 7 bases that match TRBD1. Unmatched junction bases numbered 12, after V lost 5 bases and J lost 7 bases. The CDR3 runs to 16 residues. From germline, CDR1 is SGHRS and CDR2 YFSETQ. This CDR3 is CASRITTGTANSPLHF. In DNA form, the CDR3 reads TGCGCCAGCAGGATTACGACAGGGACGGCGAATTCACCCCTCCACTTT.

The gene calls are TRBV9 and TRBJ2-7; 10 nucleotides line up with TRBD2. Losses at the gene ends were 2 bases for V and 3 bases for J; bases not matched to a gene: 2. CDR1 is SGDLS and CDR2 is YYNGEE in the germline V gene. CDR3 size: 14 residues. The CDR3 DNA follows: TGTGCCAGCAGCGTTGGGACTAGCGTCTACGAGCAGTACTTC. This encodes CASSVGTSVYEQYF.

The V gene is TRBV24-1, the J gene TRBJ1-2, with D possibly matching TRBD1 (6 bases). The CDR3 extends over 16 amino acids. CDR1 is KGHDR and CDR2 is SFDVKD in the germline V gene. Trimming removed 1 base at V and 2 bases at J, with 13 bases between. The DNA of the CDR3 is TGTGCCACCAGTGATTTCGGCCGGGGGACAAACTATGGCTACACCTTC. Translating gives CATSDFGRGTNYGYTF.

This clonotype was recorded at least ten times. This rearrangement joins TRBV2 to TRBJ2-3; D could derive from TRBD1 or TRBD2 (6 bases each). V was trimmed by 8 bases and J by 5 bases, leaving 14 bases between them. CDR3 length: 13 residues. Looked up from germline, CDR1 is SNHLY and CDR2 is FYNNEI. Here the CDR3 DNA reads TGTGCCAGCGAGGGGGGTCTGGGAGATACGCAGTATTTT. Translated: CASEGGLGDTQYF.

This clonotype appeared many times. The CDR3 region is CASSDPGQGSYEQYF. CDR3 DNA sequence: TGTGCCAGCAGTGACCCGGGACAGGGATCCTACGAGCAGTACTTC. The V gene is TRBV2, the J gene TRBJ2-7; TRBD1 matches 9 bases. V shed 3 bases and J 1 base; nucleotides not matched to a gene: 4. The CDR3 length is 15 residues. Germline-derived CDR1 and CDR2 are SNHLY and FYNNEI.

This clonotype was counted many times. The rearrangement joins TRBV5-1 to TRBJ1-2, with 9 bases matching TRBD1. The J segment lost 1 base and the V segment lost 5 bases, leaving 6 bases of the junction unmatched. The CDR3 contains 15 residues. Germline CDR1 and CDR2: SGHRS and YFSETQ. This chain's CDR3 is CASRPGTGLNYGYTF. CDR3 coding DNA: TGCGCCAGCAGGCCCGGGACAGGGCTTAACTATGGCTACACCTTC.

The J gene is TRBJ2-1, the V gene TRBV2, with D perhaps TRBD1 or TRBD2 (6 bases each). Trimming removed 7 bases at V and 6 bases at J, with 19 bases between. The CDR3 covers 15 residues. Germline assignment: CDR1 SNHLY and CDR2 FYNNEI. The CDR3 coding sequence is TGTGCCAGCACCGAAAGACTTCCGGGGGCCAATGAGCAGTTCTTC. Its protein is CASTERLPGANEQFF.

The gene calls are TRBV7-8 and TRBJ2-2; D is possibly TRBD1 (6 bases). Per germline, CDR1 SGHVS and CDR2 FQNEAQ. There are 15 residues in the CDR3. The germline V and J ends were trimmed by 5 bases and 0 bases, with 10 bases remaining between them. The CDR3 DNA reads TGTGCCAGCAGCCTAACAGGGTCGAACACCGGGGAGCTGTTTTTT. Residues: CASSLTGSNTGELFF. Combining the CDR3 with reference TRBV7-8 and TRBJ2-2 gives the whole variable domain GAGVSQSPRYKVAKRGQDVALRCDPISGHVSLFWYQQALGQGPEFLTYFQNEAQLDKSGLPSDRFFAERPEGSVSTLKIQRTQQEDSAVYLCASSLTGSNTGELFFGEGSRLTVL.

The chain combines TRBV6-5 with TRBJ2-1; a weak D match, TRBD2 (6 bases). Germline V gives CDR1 MNHEY, CDR2 SVGAGI. Trimming cost V 2 bases and J 5 bases, with 10 bases left between them. This CDR3 is built from 14 residues. The DNA of the CDR3 is TGTGCCAGCAGTTACCCGGGACTTAACAATGAGCAGTTCTTC. Translation gives CASSYPGLNNEQFF.

This clonotype has ten or more counts. The V call is TRBV7-2, the J call TRBJ1-1, with D maybe TRBD1 (5 bases). The CDR3 consists of 14 residues. The germline gives CDR1 SGHTA, CDR2 FQGNSA. The V gene lost 4 bases and the J gene lost 5 bases, with 14 bases spanning the gap. CDR3 coding DNA: TGTGCCAGCAGCTCCTACTCGGGGGGGACTGAAGCTTTCTTT. Encoded protein: CASSSYSGGTEAFF. Full variable domain (remainder filled in from reference TRBV7-2 and TRBJ1-1): GAGVSQSPSNKVTEKGKDVELRCDPISGHTALYWYRQSLGQGLEFLIYFQGNSAPDKSGLPSDRFSAERTGGSVSTLTIQRTQQEDSAVYLCASSSYSGGTEAFFGQGTRLTVV.

There are many counts of this clonotype. Here the CDR3 reads CASSLIKGLSYEQYF. CDR3 sequence (DNA): TGTGCCAGCAGCTTAATCAAGGGTTTGTCCTACGAGCAGTACTTC. The chain has TRBV7-9 and TRBJ2-7; D is unclear. Trimming removed 2 bases at V and 1 base at J, with 12 bases between. Germline V gene sequence: CDR1 SEHNR, CDR2 FQNEAQ (reference sequence). The CDR3 loop spans 15 amino acids.

The chain recombines TRBV7-3 with TRBJ2-6; no definite D call. V was cut by 1 base and J by 0 bases, with 13 bases left in between. The V gene's germline CDR1 is SGHTA and CDR2 FQGTGA. This CDR3 is built from 18 residues. The CDR3 nucleotides read TGTGCCAGCAGCTTAATTTCTCCATCCTCCTCTGGGGCCAACGTCCTGACTTTC. It is translated as CASSLISPSSSGANVLTF.

This clonotype was observed many times. This chain uses TRBV7-9 with TRBJ2-1, with unresolved D. In germline, CDR1 is SEHNR, CDR2 FQNEAQ (reference sequence). The V and J ends lost 8 bases and 0 bases respectively, with 14 bases between them. This CDR3 is 15 amino acids long. The DNA of the CDR3 is TGTGCCAGCGGGCCGACTGATAGCTCCTACAATGAGCAGTTCTTC. This translates into CASGPTDSSYNEQFF.

This clonotype was seen repeatedly, ten times or more. The rearrangement links TRBV12-3 or TRBV12-4 to TRBJ2-2; TRBD1 aligns across 10 bases. CDR3 length: 16 residues. V was pared by 6 bases and J by 7 bases, with 11 bases of the junction left unmatched. DNA of the CDR3: TGTGCCAGCAGACAAACCGGGACAGGGGCTAACGGGGAGCTGTTTTTT. Amino acids: CASRQTGTGANGELFF.

The chain has TRBV7-8 and TRBJ1-1, with 8 bases lining up with TRBD1. The germline gives CDR1 SGHVS, CDR2 FQNEAQ. V dropped 5 bases and J dropped 1; count of bases not matched to a gene: 6. This CDR3 has 15 residues. CDR3 in DNA: TGTGCCAGCAGCCTCCGGACAGGGTCGAACACTGAAGCTTTCTTT. It yields the protein CASSLRTGSNTEAFF.